The clone carrying this TCR beta chain has just a few counts. Its antigen is undetermined. Its ends do not fully match the called genes, so a read error is possible. Original methodology: The study's classifier, a distant-metastasis tool for papillary thyroid cancer, was built using CDR3 differences across clinicopathological groups. TCRdb recomputed clones from the PCR reads via MiXCR. The V and J calls follow TCRdb's processing rather than the paper's. The sample yields 20,000 to 30,000 clones, less than 25% seen once. These data originate in a study of metastatic and nonmetastatic thyroid tumors. Looking at the study overall: Repertoires of blood and of tissue (tumor or nodule) from malignant and benign thyroid patients were compared.

No treatment of any kind had been given to any patient before thyroid surgery. Findings and limits, study-wide: Benign nodules were reported to have significantly lower TCR beta diversity than malignant thyroid tumors, in blood and tumor.

The CDR3 totals 12 residues. Germline V gene sequence: CDR1 SGHTA, CDR2 FQGNSA. The TCR originated in a female donor with papillary thyroid cancer or a benign thyroid nodule (not recorded which). Some clones in this sample may be carry-over from other donors' samples. The chain recombines TRBV7-2 with TRBJ2-1; D unclear. The sample comprised blood. The CDR3 loop reads CACSLGGNEQFF. The DNA of the CDR3 is TGTGCCTGCAGCTTGGGTGGAAATGAGCAGTTCTTC.